This is a list of T cell receptor beta chains from one sample in a study of Ad26.COV2.S vaccination and SARS-CoV-2 variants. Clones were sequenced by immunoSEQ multiplex PCR, and TCRdb holds only the in-frame ones, with some missing. The table lists approximately 500,000 clones, 87% of them singletons. The specimen was peripheral blood, collected in a trial of Ad26.COV2.S vaccine versus placebo. Receptors were obtained from a person aged 18-60 years who received the Ad26.COV2.S COVID-19 vaccine or a placebo. CDR3s include the opening cysteine and the closing phenylalanine or tryptophan. A D gene is named only where the DNA matches it firmly. Not all rows give a size; the values are once, few, many and, for expanded clones, a class.

cdr3_length: 17
clone_size: .
j_call: TRBJ2-1
v_call: TRBV27
d_call: TRBD1
cdr3_nt: TGTGCCAGCAAAAACCGCCCCGGGACAGGGGGCGGCAATGAGCAGTTCTTC
cdr3_aa: CASKNRPGTGGGNEQFF

cdr3_length: 16
clone_size: .
j_call: TRBJ2-1
v_call: TRBV11-1
d_call: .
cdr3_nt: TGTGCCAGCAGCTTATGGGCACTTGGCGGTTCGGGGGAGCAGTTCTTC
cdr3_aa: CASSLWALGGSGEQFF

cdr3_length: 13
clone_size: .
j_call: TRBJ1-3
v_call: TRBV27
d_call: .
cdr3_nt: TGTGCCAGCAGCCGAGGACCTGGAAACACCATATATTTT
cdr3_aa: CASSRGPGNTIYF

cdr3_length: 16
clone_size: .
j_call: TRBJ1-1
v_call: TRBV5-6
d_call: TRBD1
cdr3_nt: TGTGCCAGCAGCCCGAACAGGGGCCGCACGAACACTGAAGCTTTCTTT
cdr3_aa: CASSPNRGRTNTEAFF

cdr3_length: 13
clone_size: .
j_call: TRBJ1-4
v_call: TRBV28
d_call: TRBD1
cdr3_nt: TGTGCCGGAAAGGGACAGGGCGATGAAAAACTGTTTTTT
cdr3_aa: CAGKGQGDEKLFF

cdr3_length: 14
clone_size: .
j_call: TRBJ2-1
v_call: TRBV19
d_call: .
cdr3_nt: TGTGCCTCTTCGGACAGCCCTCTCCACAATGAGCAGTTCTTC
cdr3_aa: CASSDSPLHNEQFF

cdr3_length: 14
clone_size: .
j_call: TRBJ2-3
v_call: TRBV9
d_call: .
cdr3_nt: TGTGCCAGCAGCGGAGGTGATTACACAGATACGCAGTATTTT
cdr3_aa: CASSGGDYTDTQYF

cdr3_length: 18
clone_size: .
j_call: TRBJ2-1
v_call: TRBV10-2
d_call: TRBD2
cdr3_nt: TGCGCCAGCAGAAGGACTAGCGGGAGTTTGGGCTCCTACAATGAGCAGTTCTTC
cdr3_aa: CASRRTSGSLGSYNEQFF

cdr3_length: 12
clone_size: once
j_call: TRBJ1-2
v_call: TRBV29-1
d_call: .
cdr3_nt: TGCAGCGCCCGCGCGGGAATTAATGGCTACACCTTC
cdr3_aa: CSARAGINGYTF

cdr3_length: 16
clone_size: .
j_call: TRBJ2-5
v_call: TRBV7-8
d_call: TRBD2
cdr3_nt: TGTGCCAGCAGCGATAGGGGACTAGCGGGACACGAGACCCAGTACTTC
cdr3_aa: CASSDRGLAGHETQYF

cdr3_length: 14
clone_size: .
j_call: TRBJ2-2
v_call: TRBV4-2
d_call: .
cdr3_nt: TGTGCCAGCAGCTCGGGGGATCGCACCGGGGAGCTGTTTTTT
cdr3_aa: CASSSGDRTGELFF

cdr3_length: 14
clone_size: .
j_call: TRBJ1-4
v_call: TRBV5-1
d_call: TRBD1
cdr3_nt: TGCGCCAGCAGCCCCGGACAGGGTAATGAAAAACTGTTTTTT
cdr3_aa: CASSPGQGNEKLFF

cdr3_length: 13
clone_size: .
j_call: TRBJ1-1
v_call: TRBV5-1
d_call: .
cdr3_nt: TGCGCCAGCAGCTCCCAGGGGAACACTGAAGCTTTCTTT
cdr3_aa: CASSSQGNTEAFF

cdr3_length: 15
clone_size: .
j_call: TRBJ2-1
v_call: TRBV15
d_call: TRBD2
cdr3_nt: TGTGCCACCAGCAGACGACTAGCGGGGTACAATGAGCAGTTCTTC
cdr3_aa: CATSRRLAGYNEQFF

cdr3_length: 14
clone_size: .
j_call: TRBJ1-5
v_call: TRBV19
d_call: .
cdr3_nt: TGTGCCAGTAGTATGTTGAGTAGCAATCAGCCCCAGCATTTT
cdr3_aa: CASSMLSSNQPQHF

cdr3_length: 16
clone_size: .
j_call: TRBJ1-6
v_call: TRBV18
d_call: TRBD1
cdr3_nt: TGTGCCAGCTCACCTCAGGGGGCTTTAAAAAATTCACCCCTCCACTTT
cdr3_aa: CASSPQGALKNSPLHF

cdr3_length: 14
clone_size: .
j_call: TRBJ2-1
v_call: TRBV5-1
d_call: .
cdr3_nt: TGCGCCAGCCGGTTCGAGGGCCCCTACAATGAGCAGTTCTTC
cdr3_aa: CASRFEGPYNEQFF